This TCR beta chain was recovered during a study of blood T cell repertoires in COVID-19. Study information: From the United States, Italy and Spain came samples of acute and convalescent COVID-19.

Original data processing: Amplification of reference gene primers provided the estimated nucleated cell counts. The table came from immunoSEQ multiplex PCR; TCRdb's copy has only in-frame clones and leaves some out. The V and J calls and the clone size are those of that table, but D and trimming were determined from the DNA. Of 200,000 to 300,000 clones in the sample, about 87% were seen once. Germline CDR1 and CDR2: LGHDT and YNNKEL (reference sequence). The CDR3 is 15 amino acids. Trimming left V 3 bases short and J 7 bases short, with 18 bases between. Input material: PBMCs or T cells enriched from blood (not recorded which). The J gene is TRBJ1-1, the V gene TRBV3-1 (or the pseudogene TRBV3-2); possible D gene TRBD1, 6 bases. This TCR was recovered from a woman aged 40 to 49 with acute COVID-19. Here the CDR3 reads CASSQARGQGFEAFF. For the CDR3, the DNA is TGTGCCAGCAGCCAGGCCCGGGGACAAGGCTTTGAAGCTTTCTTT.